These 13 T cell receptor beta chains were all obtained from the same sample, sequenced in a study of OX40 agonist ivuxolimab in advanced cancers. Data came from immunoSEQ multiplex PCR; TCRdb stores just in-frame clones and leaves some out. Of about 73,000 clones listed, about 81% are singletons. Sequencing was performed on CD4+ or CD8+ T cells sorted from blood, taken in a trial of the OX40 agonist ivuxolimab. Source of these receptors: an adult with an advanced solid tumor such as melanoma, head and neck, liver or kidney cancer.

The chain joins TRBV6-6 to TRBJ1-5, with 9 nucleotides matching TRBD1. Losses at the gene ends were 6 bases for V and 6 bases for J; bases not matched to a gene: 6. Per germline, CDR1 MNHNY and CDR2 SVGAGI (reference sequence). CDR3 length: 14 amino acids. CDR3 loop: CASSRTGEGQPQHF. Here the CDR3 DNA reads TGTGCCAGCAGCCGGACAGGGGAGGGTCAGCCCCAGCATTTT.

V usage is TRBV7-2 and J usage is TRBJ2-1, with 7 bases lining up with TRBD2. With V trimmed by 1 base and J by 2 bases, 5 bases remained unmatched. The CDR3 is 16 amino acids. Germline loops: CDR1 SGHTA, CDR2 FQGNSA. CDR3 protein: CASSLDGGGPYNEQFF. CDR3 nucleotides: TGTGCCAGCAGCTTAGATGGCGGGGGACCCTACAATGAGCAGTTCTTC.

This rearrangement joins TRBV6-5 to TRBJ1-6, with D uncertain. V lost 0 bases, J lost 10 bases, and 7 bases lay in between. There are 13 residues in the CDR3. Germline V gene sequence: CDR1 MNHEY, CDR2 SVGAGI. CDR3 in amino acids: CASSYSKASPLHF. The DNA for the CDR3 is TGTGCCAGCAGTTACTCGAAGGCCTCACCCCTCCACTTT.

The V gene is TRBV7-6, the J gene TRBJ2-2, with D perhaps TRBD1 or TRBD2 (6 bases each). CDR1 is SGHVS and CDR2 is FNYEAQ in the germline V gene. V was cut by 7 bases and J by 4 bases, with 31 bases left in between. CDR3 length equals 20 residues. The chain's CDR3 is CASTKRVQGRGKGGTGELFF. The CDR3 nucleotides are TGTGCCAGCACCAAAAGAGTACAGGGACGTGGGAAGGGGGGCACCGGGGAGCTGTTTTTT. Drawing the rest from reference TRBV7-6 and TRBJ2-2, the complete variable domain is GAGVSQSPRYKVTKRGQDVALRCDPISGHVSLYWYRQALGQGPEFLTYFNYEAQQDKSGLPNDRFSAERPEGSISTLTIQRTEQRDSAMYRCASTKRVQGRGKGGTGELFFGEGSRLTVL.

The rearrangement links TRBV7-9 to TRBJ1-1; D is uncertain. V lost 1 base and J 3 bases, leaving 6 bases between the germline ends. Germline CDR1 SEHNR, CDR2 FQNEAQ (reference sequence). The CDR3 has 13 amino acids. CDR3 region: CASSLVSDTEAFF. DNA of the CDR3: TGTGCCAGCAGCTTAGTCAGTGACACTGAAGCTTTCTTT. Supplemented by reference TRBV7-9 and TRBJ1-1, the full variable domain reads DTGVSQNPRHKITKRGQNVTFRCDPISEHNRLYWYRQTLGQGPEFLTYFQNEAQLEKSRLLSDRFSAERPKGSFSTLEIQRTEQGDSAMYLCASSLVSDTEAFFGQGTRLTVV.

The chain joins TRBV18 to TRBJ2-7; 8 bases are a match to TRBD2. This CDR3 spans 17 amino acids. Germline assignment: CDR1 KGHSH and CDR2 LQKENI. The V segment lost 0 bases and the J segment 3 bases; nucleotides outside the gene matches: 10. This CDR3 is CASSPPYPREGLYEQYF. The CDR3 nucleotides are TGTGCCAGCTCACCACCTTACCCACGGGAGGGCCTCTACGAGCAGTACTTC.

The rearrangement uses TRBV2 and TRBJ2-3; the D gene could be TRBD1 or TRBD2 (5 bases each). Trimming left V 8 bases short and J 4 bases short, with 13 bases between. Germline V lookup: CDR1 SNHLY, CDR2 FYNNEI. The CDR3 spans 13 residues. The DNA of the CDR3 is TGTGCCAGCGCGGCAGGGAGACCAGATACGCAGTATTTT. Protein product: CASAAGRPDTQYF.

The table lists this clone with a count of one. The CDR3 DNA reads TGTGCCAGCAGCGGTGTAGGTTCGGGGGAGACCCAGTACTTC. It translates to CASSGVGSGETQYF. V is TRBV27 and J is TRBJ2-5; D is possibly TRBD2 (5 bases). Germline CDR1 reads MNHEY; CDR2 reads SMNVEV (reference sequence). The CDR3 has 14 residues. With 6 bases removed from V and 5 bases from J, the gap between germline ends came to 16 bases.

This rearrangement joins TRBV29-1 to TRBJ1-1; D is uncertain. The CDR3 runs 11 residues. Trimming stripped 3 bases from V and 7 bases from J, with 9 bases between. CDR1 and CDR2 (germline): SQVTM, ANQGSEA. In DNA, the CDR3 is TGCAGCGTTGAGGTATTGATTGAAGCTTTCTTT. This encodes CSVEVLIEAFF.

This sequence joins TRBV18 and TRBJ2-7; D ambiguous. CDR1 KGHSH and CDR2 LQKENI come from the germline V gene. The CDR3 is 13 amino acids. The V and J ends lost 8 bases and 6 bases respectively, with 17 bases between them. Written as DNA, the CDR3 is TGTGCCAGCCTGAAGAGCCTTGGTGTCGAGCAGTACTTC. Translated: CASLKSLGVEQYF.

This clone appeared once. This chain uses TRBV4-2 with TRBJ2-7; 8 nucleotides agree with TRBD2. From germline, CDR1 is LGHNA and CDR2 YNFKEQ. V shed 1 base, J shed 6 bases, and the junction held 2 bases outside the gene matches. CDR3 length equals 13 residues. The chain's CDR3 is CASSQGTSSEQYF. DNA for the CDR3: TGTGCCAGCAGCCAAGGGACTAGCAGCGAGCAGTACTTC.

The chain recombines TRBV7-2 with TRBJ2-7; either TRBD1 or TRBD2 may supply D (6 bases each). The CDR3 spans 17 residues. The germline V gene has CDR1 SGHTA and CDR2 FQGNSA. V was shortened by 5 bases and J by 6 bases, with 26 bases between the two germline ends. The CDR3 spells CASSRGGTPGGIGEQYF. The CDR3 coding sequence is TGTGCCAGCAGCCGAGGGGGTACCCCCGGGGGTATCGGCGAGCAGTACTTC.

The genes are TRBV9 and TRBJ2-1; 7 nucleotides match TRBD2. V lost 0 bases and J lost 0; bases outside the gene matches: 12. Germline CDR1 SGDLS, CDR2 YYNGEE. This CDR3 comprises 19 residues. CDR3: CASSVGASGSLSSYNEQFF. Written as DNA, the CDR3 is TGTGCCAGCAGCGTAGGAGCTAGCGGATCCCTCAGCTCCTACAATGAGCAGTTCTTC. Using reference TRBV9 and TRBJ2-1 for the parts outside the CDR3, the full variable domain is DSGVTQTPKHLITATGQRVTLRCSPRSGDLSVYWYQQSLDQGLQFLIQYYNGEERAKGNILERFSAQQFPDLHSELNLSSLELGDSALYFCASSVGASGSLSSYNEQFFGPGTRLTVL.